These 27 T cell receptor beta chains were all obtained from the same sample, sequenced in a study of T-cell memory formation after mild COVID-19. TCRdb reprocessed the 5' RACE reads via MiXCR and lists one record per CDR3 protein. This repertoire shows 220,000 or so distinct CDR3 sequences, around 9.1% found once; its top ten account for 3% to 4%. Sequencing was carried out using PBMCs or a T cell subset sorted from them (not recorded which). All receptors come from a young man who had mild COVID-19 (a few samples of this study predate the infection). Cell type and time point are not known.

This chain uses TRBV4-2 with TRBJ2-3, with D possibly TRBD2 on 5 matching bases. The CDR3 runs to 16 residues. In germline, CDR1 is LGHNA, CDR2 YNFKEQ. The ends were cut back, 0 bases at V and 0 bases at J, with 10 bases in the middle. Here the CDR3 reads CASSQDSGVSTDTQYF. CDR3 nucleotides: TGTGCCAGCAGCCAAGACTCCGGGGTTAGCACAGATACGCAGTATTTT.

The chain carries TRBV6-6 and TRBJ1-1; TRBD1 might be the D (6 bases). The CDR3 is 11 residues long. The germline V gene has CDR1 MNHNY and CDR2 SVGAGI (reference sequence). Trimming took 6 bases from V and 11 from J, leaving 13 bases between them. CDR3 in DNA: TGTGCCAGCAGCCTACAGGGCGCGGCTTTCTTT. This gives the protein CASSLQGAAFF.

There are a few counts of this clonotype. V is TRBV9 and J is TRBJ1-2; D uncertain. V was pared by 4 bases and J by 2 bases, with 12 bases between. The germline gives CDR1 SGDLS, CDR2 YYNGEE. This CDR3 has 14 amino acids. The CDR3 sequence is CASSPGDGNYGYTF. CDR3 nucleotides: TGTGCCAGCAGCCCTGGAGACGGCAACTATGGCTACACCTTC.

This clonotype was counted many times. The gene calls are TRBV7-2 and TRBJ2-5, with D possibly TRBD2 on 5 matching bases. There are 16 residues in the CDR3. Germline CDR1 reads SGHTA; CDR2 reads FQGNSA. Trimming took 0 bases from V and 1 from J, leaving 12 bases between them. Written as DNA, the CDR3 is TGTGCCAGCAGCTTAGCGTTCAGCGGAGGCCAAGAGACCCAGTACTTC. Amino acids: CASSLAFSGGQETQYF. The full variable domain, with the rest looked up from reference TRBV7-2 and TRBJ2-5, is GAGVSQSPSNKVTEKGKDVELRCDPISGHTALYWYRQSLGQGLEFLIYFQGNSAPDKSGLPSDRFSAERTGGSVSTLTIQRTQQEDSAVYLCASSLAFSGGQETQYFGPGTRLLVL.

This clonotype occurred many times. The genes are TRBV12-3 or TRBV12-4 and TRBJ2-1; D might be TRBD1 (5 bases). Trimming took 1 base from V and 6 from J, leaving 10 bases between them. CDR3 length equals 14 residues. CDR3 nucleotides: TGTGCCAGCAGTTTAGACAGGCAGCTCAATGAGCAGTTCTTC. It encodes CASSLDRQLNEQFF.

The V call is TRBV10-3, the J call TRBJ2-3; D may be TRBD1 (6 bases). CDR3 size: 15 residues. Trimming took off 6 bases at V and 0 bases at J, with 13 bases between the two ends. The germline gives CDR1 ENHRY, CDR2 SYGVKD. CDR3 DNA: TGTGCCATCAGCAAGGGACACCGAAGCACAGATACGCAGTATTTT. This translates into CAISKGHRSTDTQYF.

This chain links TRBV4-3 with TRBJ2-7; D gene uncertain. The V end was cut by 1 base, the J end by 4 bases, with 17 bases between. The CDR3 has 16 amino acids. Per the germline V gene, CDR1 is LGHNA and CDR2 is YSLEER. CDR3 DNA: TGCGCCAGCAGCCAAGGTCGCAGCGTCAAAAGTTACGAGCAGTACTTC. This codes for CASSQGRSVKSYEQYF.

This rearrangement joins TRBV7-2 to TRBJ2-7, with D maybe TRBD1 (6 bases). Trimming shortened V by 1 base and J by 3 bases, and 7 bases separated the two germline ends. Germline CDR1 and CDR2: SGHTA and FQGNSA. The CDR3 is 13 residues long. CDR3 residues: CASSLGQDYEQYV. CDR3 DNA: TGTGCCAGCAGCTTAGGACAGGACTACGAGCAGTACGTC.

The CDR3 DNA is TGCGCCAGCAGCTCCATAGCGGGAGTCTACAATGAGCAGTTCTTC. The encoded protein is CASSSIAGVYNEQFF. This rearrangement joins TRBV5-1 to TRBJ2-1; 9 bases fit TRBD2. This CDR3 is 15 amino acids long. Per germline, CDR1 SGHRS and CDR2 YFSETQ. V gave up 3 bases and J gave up 3 bases; unmatched junction bases: 4.

The chain has TRBV5-1 and TRBJ2-4, with D uncertain. Trimming left V 0 bases short and J 3 bases short, with 13 bases between. From germline, CDR1 is SGHRS and CDR2 YFSETQ. The CDR3 is 16 residues long. CDR3 loop: CASSLGGLSDKNIQYF. The CDR3 coding sequence is TGCGCCAGCAGCTTGGGTGGTCTATCAGACAAAAACATTCAGTACTTC.

This sequence joins TRBV5-1 and TRBJ2-2; TRBD2 matches at 8 bases. V lost 4 bases to trimming and J lost 6 bases; unmatched junction nucleotides: 11. This CDR3 spans 16 amino acids. In germline, CDR1 is SGHRS, CDR2 YFSETQ. The CDR3 bases are TGCGCCAGCAGCGAACTCGCGGGGGGTTTATCCGGGGAGCTGTTTTTT. Translating it yields CASSELAGGLSGELFF.

This clonotype appeared a few times. The genes are TRBV7-2 and TRBJ2-7; D is unresolved. V was cut by 2 bases and J by 2 bases, with 7 bases left in between. The CDR3 has 13 amino acids. From germline, CDR1 is SGHTA and CDR2 FQGNSA. Written as DNA, the CDR3 is TGTGCCAGCAGCTTAACGGCTACCTACGAGCAGTACGTC. It codes for CASSLTATYEQYV.

The rearrangement links TRBV7-2 to TRBJ2-2; D is undetermined. The germline CDR1 and CDR2 sequences are SGHTA and FQGNSA. Trimming removed 0 bases from V and 1 base from J, with 3 bases in between. CDR3 size: 14 residues. CDR3 sequence reads: CASSLARNTGELFF. The CDR3 coding sequence is TGTGCCAGCAGCTTAGCCAGGAACACCGGGGAGCTGTTTTTT.

The V call is TRBV5-1, the J call TRBJ1-2, with D maybe TRBD1 (6 bases). V lost 4 bases and J lost 4, with 14 bases in between. This CDR3 comprises 14 residues. Germline V gene sequence: CDR1 SGHRS, CDR2 YFSETQ. The CDR3 DNA reads TGCGCCAGCAGCGGTGGGGGGCTAGCCTATGGCTACACCTTC. Encoded protein: CASSGGGLAYGYTF.

This chain links TRBV30 with TRBJ2-6, with a possible D match to TRBD2 (5 bases). The CDR3 extends over 16 amino acids. Trimming removed 2 bases from V and 4 bases from J, with 15 bases in between. Germline CDR1 GTSNPN, CDR2 SVGIG (reference sequence). The CDR3 DNA reads TGTGCCTGGAGTCCGGGCGCGGGCCTGGGGGCCAACGTCCTGACTTTC. It codes for CAWSPGAGLGANVLTF. Combining the CDR3 with reference TRBV30 and TRBJ2-6 gives the whole variable domain SQTIHQWPATLVQPVGSPLSLECTVEGTSNPNLYWYRQAAGRGLQLLFYSVGIGQISSEVPQNLSASRPQDRQFILSSKKLLLSDSGFYLCAWSPGAGLGANVLTFGAGSRLTVL.

A few counts support this clonotype. CDR3 nucleotides: TGTGCCAGCAGTTACCGGGACAGGGGAGCCTATGGCTACACCTTC. Translating it yields CASSYRDRGAYGYTF. The J gene is TRBJ1-2, the V gene TRBV6-6; TRBD1 aligns across 10 bases. CDR3 length: 15 amino acids. Trimming at V came to 2 bases and at J to 4 bases, leaving 4 bases not matched to a gene. The V gene's germline CDR1 is MNHNY and CDR2 SVGAGI (reference sequence).

This clonotype was seen repeatedly, ten times or more. V gene TRBV10-3 combines with J gene TRBJ1-1; TRBD1 matches at 7 bases. The V and J ends lost 2 bases and 11 bases, in that order; junction bases with no gene match: 11. The germline CDR1 and CDR2 sequences are ENHRY and SYGVKD. The CDR3 totals 14 residues. The CDR3 spells CAISEPRDSRLAFF. CDR3 in DNA: TGTGCCATCAGTGAGCCCCGGGACAGCCGTCTGGCTTTCTTT.

By share of the sample, this clonotype is large. V usage is TRBV2 and J usage is TRBJ1-1; 7 bases align to TRBD1. Trimming at V came to 5 bases and at J to 2 bases, leaving 5 bases not matched to a gene. From germline, CDR1 is SNHLY and CDR2 FYNNEI. The CDR3 is 14 amino acids. CDR3 sequence: CASSLRQGNTEAFF. CDR3 nucleotide sequence: TGTGCCAGCAGTCTCAGACAGGGAAACACTGAAGCTTTCTTT. Drawing the rest from reference TRBV2 and TRBJ1-1, the complete variable domain is EPEVTQTPSHQVTQMGQEVILRCVPISNHLYFYWYRQILGQKVEFLVSFYNNEISEKSEIFDDQFSVERPDGSNFTLKIRSTKLEDSAMYFCASSLRQGNTEAFFGQGTRLTVV.

This chain uses TRBV5-1 with TRBJ2-5, with 9 bases identical to TRBD2. J gave up 2 bases and V 3 bases, and 8 bases lay outside the gene matches. The V gene's germline CDR1 is SGHRS and CDR2 YFSETQ. This CDR3 comprises 16 residues. This chain's CDR3 is CASSSDSGGGQETQYF. The DNA for the CDR3 is TGCGCCAGCAGCTCGGATAGCGGGGGAGGTCAAGAGACCCAGTACTTC.

This clonotype was observed at least ten times. The chain has TRBV7-6 and TRBJ1-4; D may be TRBD1 (6 bases). Germline CDR1 and CDR2: SGHVS and FNYEAQ. The CDR3 covers 13 residues. V was pared by 4 bases and J by 8 bases, with 11 bases between. CDR3 sequence reads: CASSSRGREKLFF. CDR3 sequence (DNA): TGTGCCAGCAGCTCGCGGGGGCGAGAAAAACTGTTTTTT.

The rearrangement uses TRBV4-1 and TRBJ2-3; 8 positions match TRBD2. Germline values: CDR1 MGHRA, CDR2 YSYEKL. Trimming removed 4 bases from V and 0 bases from J; junction bases left unmatched: 6. The CDR3 length is 16 residues. CDR3 residues: CASSLQRGTSTDTQYF. CDR3 DNA sequence: TGCGCCAGCAGCCTTCAGCGGGGGACTAGCACAGATACGCAGTATTTT.

The chain recombines TRBV19 with TRBJ1-3, with a possible D match to TRBD1 (5 bases). The V end was cut by 3 bases, the J end by 3 bases, with 12 bases between. The germline gives CDR1 LNHDA, CDR2 SQIVND (reference sequence). The CDR3 spans 15 residues. CDR3 in amino acids: CASSINRDGGNTIYF. In DNA form, the CDR3 reads TGTGCCAGTAGTATCAACCGGGACGGTGGAAACACCATATATTTT.

The chain employs TRBV28 and TRBJ1-2; perhaps TRBD1 as D (5 bases). The CDR3 contains 13 residues. Germline CDR1 is MDHEN and CDR2 is SYDVKM. V lost 5 bases and J 4 bases, leaving 11 bases between the germline ends. The CDR3 protein is CASSPAQGYGYTF. The CDR3 nucleotides are TGTGCCAGCAGTCCGGCCCAGGGCTATGGCTACACCTTC.

A few counts support this clonotype. This chain uses TRBV7-6 with TRBJ2-1; 8 nucleotides match TRBD1. V gave up 0 bases and J gave up 6 bases; unmatched junction bases: 7. Germline V gives CDR1 SGHVS, CDR2 FNYEAQ. The CDR3 contains 16 residues. The CDR3, as DNA: TGTGCCAGCAGCTTAGCTCCCCAGGGGGCCATCAATGAGCAGTTCTTC. Encoded protein: CASSLAPQGAINEQFF. Supplemented by reference TRBV7-6 and TRBJ2-1, the full variable domain reads GAGVSQSPRYKVTKRGQDVALRCDPISGHVSLYWYRQALGQGPEFLTYFNYEAQQDKSGLPNDRFSAERPEGSISTLTIQRTEQRDSAMYRCASSLAPQGAINEQFFGPGTRLTVL.

This clonotype has at least ten counts. The CDR3 bases are TGTGCCAGCAGCCAGGGGACAGCGGGTTACAATGAGCAGTTCTTC. Its protein is CASSQGTAGYNEQFF. V and J are TRBV3-1 and TRBJ2-1, with D possibly being TRBD1 (7 bases). CDR1 and CDR2 (germline): LGHDT, YNNKEL (reference sequence). The CDR3 runs to 15 residues. Trimming cost V 3 bases and J 4 bases, with 13 bases left between them.

This chain uses TRBV5-1 with TRBJ2-3; the match to TRBD1 covers 7 bases. Germline-derived CDR1 and CDR2 are SGHRS and YFSETQ. The CDR3 sequence is 14 residues long. The V and J ends lost 4 bases and 4 bases, in that order; junction bases with no gene match: 6. CDR3: CASSPTGSADTQYF. The DNA for the CDR3 is TGCGCCAGCAGCCCGACAGGGTCGGCAGATACGCAGTATTTT.

This clonotype was observed a handful of times. The rearrangement uses TRBV7-8 and TRBJ1-5; D is unclear. Germline CDR1 is SGHVS and CDR2 is FQNEAQ. Between the trimmed V and J ends, which lost 3 bases and 2 bases, there was a span of 8 bases. CDR3 length: 14 amino acids. CDR3: CASSLESGNQPQHF. CDR3 DNA: TGTGCCAGCAGCTTGGAGAGTGGCAATCAGCCCCAGCATTTT.